The present entry profiles one TCR beta chain with its context. Its antigen is unidentified. This PCR relied on a set of 60 Vbeta primers and 13 Jbeta primers. The table came from immunoSEQ multiplex PCR; TCRdb's copy has only in-frame clones and leaves some out. The table shows some 160,000 clones, with 80% to 85% occurring only once. CDR3 length equals 13 residues. Germline V gene data show CDR1 as SGHRS and CDR2 as YFSETQ. V was cut by 4 bases and J by 0 bases, with 8 bases left in between. The data belong to a study of cytomegalovirus exposure and HLA in healthy donors. General study points: Per a later analysis, about 18,000 TCR beta sequences showed association with HLA alleles at 0.05 false discovery rate.

Specimen: PBMCs. The clonotype originates from a young man in good health and CMV-seronegative. The chain combines TRBV5-1 with TRBJ2-7, with a tentative D call TRBD2 (5 bases). The CDR3 DNA reads as TGCGCCAGCAGCAGGGAGAGCTCCTACGAGCAGTACTTC. The encoded protein is CASSRESSYEQYF.